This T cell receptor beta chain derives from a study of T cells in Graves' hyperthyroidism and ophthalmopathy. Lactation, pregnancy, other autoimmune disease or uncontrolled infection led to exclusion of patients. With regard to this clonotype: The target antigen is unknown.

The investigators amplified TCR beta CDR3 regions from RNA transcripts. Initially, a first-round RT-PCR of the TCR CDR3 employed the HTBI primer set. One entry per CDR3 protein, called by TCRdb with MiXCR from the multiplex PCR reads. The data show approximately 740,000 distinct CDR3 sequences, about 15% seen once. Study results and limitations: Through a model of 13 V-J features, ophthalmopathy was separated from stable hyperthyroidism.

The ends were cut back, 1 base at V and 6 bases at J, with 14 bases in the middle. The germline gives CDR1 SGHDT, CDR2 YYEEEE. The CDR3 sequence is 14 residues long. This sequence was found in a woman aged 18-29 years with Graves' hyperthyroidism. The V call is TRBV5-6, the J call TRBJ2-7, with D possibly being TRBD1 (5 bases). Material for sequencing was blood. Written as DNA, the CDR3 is TGTGCCAGCAGCTTGCCGCAGGGTTCGGTCGAGCAGTACTTC. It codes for CASSLPQGSVEQYF.